The subject of this entry is one T cell receptor beta chain. The antigen remains unidentified. MiXCR was run by TCRdb on the 5' RACE reads, yielding one entry per CDR3 protein. The table lists a few hundred thousand distinct CDR3 sequences, over 15% of them singletons. This sample is drawn from a study of T-cell memory formation after mild COVID-19. Study findings and constraints: The study found balanced CD4/CD8 in clones contracting day 15 to 85 and a CD4+ lean in later expanders.

V lost 6 bases to trimming and J lost 0 bases, with 12 bases between them. This CDR3 region has 14 residues. Sequenced material: PBMCs or a T cell subset sorted from them (not recorded which). The receptor was isolated from a man aged 18 to 29 who had mild COVID-19 (a few samples of this study predate the infection). Cell type and time point are not known. The chain is built from TRBV12-3 or TRBV12-4 and TRBJ2-7, with D perhaps matching TRBD2 (6 bases). This CDR3 is CASRRRGSSYEQYF. The CDR3 DNA follows: TGTGCCAGCAGGCGGCGGGGCAGCTCCTACGAGCAGTACTTC.